This TCR beta chain was sequenced for a study of T-cell memory formation after mild COVID-19 (dated by TCRdb to 2020 to 2023). Context from the whole study: TCR sequence clusters from the two donors were largely donor specific. Two young, previously healthy adult volunteers made up the cohort, one male and one female. Longitudinal TCRalpha and TCRbeta repertoire sequencing tracked T-cell clones expanding and contracting after mild COVID-19 in a couple of donors.

V drops 5 bases and J drops 4 bases, leaving 3 bases in between. The CDR3 spans 12 residues, from the cysteine through the phenylalanine. Solely the CDR3 DNA is kept, with 36 bases framed from the first base. Overall study outcomes, separate from this receptor: Contracting CD4+ clones turned up mainly in the CM and EM memory subsets, whereas EMRA was where CD8+ clones were enriched. Some responding clones were found in pre-infection memory, which suggests that pre-existing cross-reactive memory T cells took part in the SARS-CoV-2 response. The second-wave clones that peaked on day 37 were not confirmed to be SARS-CoV-2 specific. Clones contracting from day 15 to 85 had balanced CD4/CD8 phenotypes, while a second wave expanding from day 15 to 37 was biased towards CD4+. The study included only two mild cases, and larger cohorts that include severe cases with pre-infection samples were judged to be necessary.

Ficoll-Paque density gradient centrifugation was the method used to isolate PBMCs. These reads were obtained on an Illumina NovaSeq 6000. cDNA libraries for TCRalpha and TCRbeta were prepared by 5'RACE using constant-segment primers, with sample barcodes and unique molecular identifiers added. Trizol reagent was used to extract RNA from every sample. Amplification of the libraries took two PCR steps, and the second step added a second sample barcode plus Illumina TruSeq adapters. Sequencing of libraries was performed on an Illumina NovaSeq with 2 x 150 bp paired-end reads. From the authors' description of their analysis: Reads were demultiplexed and collapsed into UMI-guided consensus sequences with migec v1.2.7. Using mixcr v2.1.11, the UMI consensuses were aligned to TRA and TRB V and J templates and assembled into clonotypes. Clonotypes were classified as expanded or contracted when called significant by both edgeR and NoisET, with noise models trained on biological replicates. edgeR calls used a false discovery rate-adjusted p below 0.01 and a log2 fold-change threshold of 1. PCA with hierarchical clustering of max-normalized trajectories of the 1000 most abundant clonotypes was used as exploratory dynamics analysis. Separately sequenced CD4+ and CD8+ repertoires were used to assign the CD4 or CD8 phenotype of responding clones. TCRdb reran the public reads through fastp at Q25 and MiXCR, keeping productive beta chains. Under each unique CDR3 protein, matching rows form one entry showing the most common genes and DNA. In this record, the V and J calls reflect TCRdb's handling and not the investigators' own analysis. This sample is represented by about 560,000 distinct CDR3 sequences; roughly 17% of them were singletons. Roughly 8.2% of the sample rests with the top ten.

On this clonotype itself: The target of this receptor is not known. Qualities for individual bases were not recorded, and no much larger clone is one base off.

Source material: PBMCs or a T cell subset sorted from them (not recorded which). Rearrangement joined TRBV12-3 or TRBV12-4 to TRBJ2-6; the D gene lacks a confident call. This receptor was identified in an adult woman who had mild COVID-19 (a few samples of this study predate the infection). The sample titles of this study are shuffled in the database, so cell type and time point are left out; the donor was told from shared clones. Read as DNA, the sequence is TGTGCCAGCAGTAAAGGGGCCAACGTCCTGACTTTC. Its amino acids are CASSKGANVLTF.